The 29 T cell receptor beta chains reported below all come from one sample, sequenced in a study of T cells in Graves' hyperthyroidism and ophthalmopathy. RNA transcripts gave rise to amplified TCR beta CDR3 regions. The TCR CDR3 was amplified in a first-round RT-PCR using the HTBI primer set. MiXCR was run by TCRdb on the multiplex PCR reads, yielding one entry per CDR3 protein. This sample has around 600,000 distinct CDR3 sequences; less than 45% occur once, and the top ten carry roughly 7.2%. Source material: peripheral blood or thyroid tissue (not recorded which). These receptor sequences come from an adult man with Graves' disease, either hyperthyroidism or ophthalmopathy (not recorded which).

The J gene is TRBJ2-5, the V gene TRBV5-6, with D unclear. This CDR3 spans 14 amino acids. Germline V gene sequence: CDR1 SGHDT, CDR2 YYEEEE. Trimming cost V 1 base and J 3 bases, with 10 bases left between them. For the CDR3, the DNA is TGTGCCAGCAGCTTGATTCAGCTTGAAGAGACCCAGTACTTC. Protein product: CASSLIQLEETQYF.

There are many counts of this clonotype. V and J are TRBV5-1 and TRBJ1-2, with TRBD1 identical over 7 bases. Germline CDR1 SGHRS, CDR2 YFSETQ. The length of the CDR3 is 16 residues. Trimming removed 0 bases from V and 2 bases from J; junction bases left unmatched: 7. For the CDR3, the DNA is TGCGCCAGCAGCTTGGCCGTCCCGACAGGGAACTATGGCTACACCTTC. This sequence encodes CASSLAVPTGNYGYTF.

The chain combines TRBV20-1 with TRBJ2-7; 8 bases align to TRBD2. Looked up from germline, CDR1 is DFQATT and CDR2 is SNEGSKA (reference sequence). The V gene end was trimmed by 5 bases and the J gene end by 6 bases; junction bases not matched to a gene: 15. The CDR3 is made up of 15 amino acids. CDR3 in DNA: TGCAGTGCTTCTCCCCCAGCGGGGGACCATAGCGAGCAGTACTTC. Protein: CSASPPAGDHSEQYF.

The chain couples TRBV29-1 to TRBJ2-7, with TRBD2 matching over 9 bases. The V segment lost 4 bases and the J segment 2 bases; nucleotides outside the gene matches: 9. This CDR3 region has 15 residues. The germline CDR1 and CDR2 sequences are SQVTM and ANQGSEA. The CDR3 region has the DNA TGCAGCGTTGCAGTAGGGGCTAGCGGGGCCTACGAGCAGTACTTC. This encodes CSVAVGASGAYEQYF.

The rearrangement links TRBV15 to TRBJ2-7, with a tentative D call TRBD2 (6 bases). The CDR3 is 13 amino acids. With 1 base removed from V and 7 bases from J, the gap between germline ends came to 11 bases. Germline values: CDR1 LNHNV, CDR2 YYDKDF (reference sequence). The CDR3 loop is CATSRGGVGEQYF. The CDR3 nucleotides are TGTGCCACCAGCAGAGGGGGGGTCGGAGAGCAGTACTTC.

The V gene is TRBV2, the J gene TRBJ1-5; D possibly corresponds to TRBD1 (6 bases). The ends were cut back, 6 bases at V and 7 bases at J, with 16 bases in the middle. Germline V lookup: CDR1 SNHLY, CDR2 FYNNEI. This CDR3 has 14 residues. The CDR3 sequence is CASRAATGLQPQHF. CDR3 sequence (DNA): TGTGCCAGCAGGGCCGCGACAGGACTCCAGCCCCAGCATTTT.

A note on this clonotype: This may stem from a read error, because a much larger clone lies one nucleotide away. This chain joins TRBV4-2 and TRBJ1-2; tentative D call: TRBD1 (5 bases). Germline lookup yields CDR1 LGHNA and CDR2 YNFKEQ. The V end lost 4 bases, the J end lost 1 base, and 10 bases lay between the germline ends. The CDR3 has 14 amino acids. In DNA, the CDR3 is TGTGCCAGCAGCCCCAATCAGGGTAACTATGGCTACACCTTC. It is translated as CASSPNQGNYGYTF.

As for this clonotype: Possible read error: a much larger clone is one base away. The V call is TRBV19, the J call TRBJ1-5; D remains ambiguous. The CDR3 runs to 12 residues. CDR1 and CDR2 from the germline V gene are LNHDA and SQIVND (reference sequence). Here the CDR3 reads CVSTIGDQPQHF. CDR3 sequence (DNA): TGTGTCAGTACCATAGGCGATCAGCCCCAGCATTTT.

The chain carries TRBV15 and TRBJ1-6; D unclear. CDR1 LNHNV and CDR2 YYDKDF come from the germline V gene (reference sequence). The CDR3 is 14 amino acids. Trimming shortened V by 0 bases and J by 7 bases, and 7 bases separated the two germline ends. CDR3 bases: TGTGCCACCAGCAGAGATCCGGGGAATTCACCCCTCCACTTT. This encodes CATSRDPGNSPLHF.

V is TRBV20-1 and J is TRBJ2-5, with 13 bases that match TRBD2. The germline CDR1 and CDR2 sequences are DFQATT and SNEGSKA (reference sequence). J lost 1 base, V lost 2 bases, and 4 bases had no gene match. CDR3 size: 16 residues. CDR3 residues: CSARRGLAGAQETQYF. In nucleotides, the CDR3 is TGCAGTGCTAGAAGAGGACTAGCGGGGGCCCAAGAGACCCAGTACTTC.

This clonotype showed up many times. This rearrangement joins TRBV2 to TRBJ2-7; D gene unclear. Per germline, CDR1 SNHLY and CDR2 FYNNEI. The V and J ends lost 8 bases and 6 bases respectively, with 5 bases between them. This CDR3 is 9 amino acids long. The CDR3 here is CASGPEQYF. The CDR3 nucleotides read TGTGCCAGCGGACCCGAGCAGTACTTC.

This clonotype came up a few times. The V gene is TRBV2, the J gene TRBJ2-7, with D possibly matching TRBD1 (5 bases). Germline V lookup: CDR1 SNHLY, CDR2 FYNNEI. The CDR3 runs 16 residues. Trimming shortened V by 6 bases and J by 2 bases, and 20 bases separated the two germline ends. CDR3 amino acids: CASRFLLGQGTYEQYF. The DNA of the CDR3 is TGTGCCAGCAGGTTCCTGTTGGGGCAGGGAACCTACGAGCAGTACTTC.

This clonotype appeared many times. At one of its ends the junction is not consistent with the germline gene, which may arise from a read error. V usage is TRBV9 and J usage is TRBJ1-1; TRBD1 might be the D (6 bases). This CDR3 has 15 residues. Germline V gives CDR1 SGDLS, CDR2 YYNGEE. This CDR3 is CASSATGTLNTEAFF. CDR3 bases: TGCGCCAGCAGCGCCACCGGGACACTGAACACTGAAGCTTTCTTT.

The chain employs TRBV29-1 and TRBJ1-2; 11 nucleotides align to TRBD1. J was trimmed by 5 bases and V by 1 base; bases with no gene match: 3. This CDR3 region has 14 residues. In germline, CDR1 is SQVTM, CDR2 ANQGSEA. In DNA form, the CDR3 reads TGCAGCGTTGAAGGGACAGGGGGCAGATATGGCTACACCTTC. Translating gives CSVEGTGGRYGYTF.

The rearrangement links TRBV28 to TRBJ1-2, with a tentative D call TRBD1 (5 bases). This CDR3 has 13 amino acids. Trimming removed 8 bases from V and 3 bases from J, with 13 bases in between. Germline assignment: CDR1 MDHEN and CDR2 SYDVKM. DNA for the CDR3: TGTGCCAGCCGAGATGTGGGGGACTATGGCTACACCTTC. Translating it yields CASRDVGDYGYTF.

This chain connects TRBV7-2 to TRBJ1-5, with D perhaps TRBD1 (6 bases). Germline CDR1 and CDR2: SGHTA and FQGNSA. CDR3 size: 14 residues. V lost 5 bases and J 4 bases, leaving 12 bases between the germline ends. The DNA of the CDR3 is TGTGCCAGCAGCCGGGACAACCAGAATCAGCCCCAGCATTTT. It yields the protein CASSRDNQNQPQHF.

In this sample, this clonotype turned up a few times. The CDR3 spells CASSEGDGAFF. The DNA for the CDR3 is TGTGCCAGTAGTGAGGGTGATGGAGCTTTCTTT. The gene calls are TRBV19 and TRBJ1-1; D unclear. The V end was cut by 5 bases, the J end by 10 bases, with 11 bases between. This CDR3 spans 11 amino acids. In germline, CDR1 is LNHDA, CDR2 SQIVND (reference sequence).

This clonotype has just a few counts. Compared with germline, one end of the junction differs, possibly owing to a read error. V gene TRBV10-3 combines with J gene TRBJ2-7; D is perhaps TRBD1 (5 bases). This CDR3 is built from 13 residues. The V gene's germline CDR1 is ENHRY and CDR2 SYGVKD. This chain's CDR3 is CASSEAQGYEQYF. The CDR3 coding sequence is TGTGCCAGCAGTGAAGCGCAGGGATACGAGCAGTACTTC.

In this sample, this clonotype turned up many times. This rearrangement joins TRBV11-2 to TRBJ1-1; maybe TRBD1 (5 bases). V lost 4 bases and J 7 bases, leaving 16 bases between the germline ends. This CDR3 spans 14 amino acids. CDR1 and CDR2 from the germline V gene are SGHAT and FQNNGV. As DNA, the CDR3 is TGTGCCAGCAGCTCCCGGACGGGGGGAGTTGAAGCTTTCTTT. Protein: CASSSRTGGVEAFF.

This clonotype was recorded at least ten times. CDR3 sequence reads: CASSLAGGPSYEQYF. The CDR3 coding sequence is TGTGCCAGCAGCTTAGCGGGTGGGCCATCCTACGAGCAGTACTTC. The chain has TRBV7-6 and TRBJ2-7; D is ambiguous. Germline values: CDR1 SGHVS, CDR2 FNYEAQ. V was cut by 0 bases and J by 1 base, with 10 bases left in between. This CDR3 spans 15 amino acids.

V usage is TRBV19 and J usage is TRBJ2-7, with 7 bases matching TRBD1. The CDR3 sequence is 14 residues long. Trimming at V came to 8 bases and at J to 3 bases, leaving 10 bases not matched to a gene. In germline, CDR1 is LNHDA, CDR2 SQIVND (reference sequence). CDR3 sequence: CASGTGTAYYEQYF. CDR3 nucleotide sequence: TGTGCCAGTGGCACCGGGACAGCATACTACGAGCAGTACTTC.

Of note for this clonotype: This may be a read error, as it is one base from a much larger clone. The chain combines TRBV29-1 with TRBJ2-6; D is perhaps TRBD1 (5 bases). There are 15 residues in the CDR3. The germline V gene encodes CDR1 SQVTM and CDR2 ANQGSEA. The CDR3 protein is CSVVGEVTGANVLAF. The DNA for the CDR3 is TGCAGCGTTGTAGGAGAGGTTACTGGGGCCAACGTCCTGGCTTTC.

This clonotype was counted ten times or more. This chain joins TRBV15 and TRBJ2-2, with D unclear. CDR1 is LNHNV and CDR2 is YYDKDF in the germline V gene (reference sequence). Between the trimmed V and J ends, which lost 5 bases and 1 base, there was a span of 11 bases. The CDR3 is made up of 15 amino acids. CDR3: CATSGPLGNTGELFF. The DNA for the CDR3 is TGTGCCACCAGCGGACCGTTGGGGAACACCGGGGAGCTGTTTTTT.

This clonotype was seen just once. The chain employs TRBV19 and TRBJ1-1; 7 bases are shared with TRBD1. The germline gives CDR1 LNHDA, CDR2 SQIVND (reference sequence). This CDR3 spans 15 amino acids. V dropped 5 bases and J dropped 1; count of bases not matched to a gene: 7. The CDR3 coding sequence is TGTGCCAGTAGTGGTGGCGGGACAGCGAACACTGAAGCTTTCTTT. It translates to CASSGGGTANTEAFF.

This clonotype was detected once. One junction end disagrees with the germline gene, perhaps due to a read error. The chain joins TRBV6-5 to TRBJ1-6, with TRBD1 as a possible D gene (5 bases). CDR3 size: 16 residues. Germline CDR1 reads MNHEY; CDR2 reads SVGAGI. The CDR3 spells CASSLSGSSYNSPPHF. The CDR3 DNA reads TGTGCCAGCAGCTTATCAGGGAGCTCCTATAATTCACCCCCCCACTTT.

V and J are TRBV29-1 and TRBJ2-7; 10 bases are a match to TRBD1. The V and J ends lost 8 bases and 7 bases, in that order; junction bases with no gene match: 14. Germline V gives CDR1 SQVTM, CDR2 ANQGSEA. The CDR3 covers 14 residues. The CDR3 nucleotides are TGCAGCCTGGACCCGGGACAGGGGTACGATGAGCAGTACTTC. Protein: CSLDPGQGYDEQYF.

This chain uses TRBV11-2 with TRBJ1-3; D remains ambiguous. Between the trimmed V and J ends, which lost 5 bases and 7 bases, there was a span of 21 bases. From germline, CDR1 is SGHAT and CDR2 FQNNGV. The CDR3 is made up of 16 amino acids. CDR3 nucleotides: TGTGCCAGCAGCCGAGACGGTCTCCTTGCCGGGAACACCATATATTTT. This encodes CASSRDGLLAGNTIYF.

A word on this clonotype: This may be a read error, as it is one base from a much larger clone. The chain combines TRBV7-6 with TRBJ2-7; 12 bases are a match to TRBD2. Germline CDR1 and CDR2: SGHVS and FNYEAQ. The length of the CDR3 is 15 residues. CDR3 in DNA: TGTGCCAGCGGCTTGACTAGCGGGAGTCGAGACGAGCAGTACTTC. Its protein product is CASGLTSGSRDEQYF.

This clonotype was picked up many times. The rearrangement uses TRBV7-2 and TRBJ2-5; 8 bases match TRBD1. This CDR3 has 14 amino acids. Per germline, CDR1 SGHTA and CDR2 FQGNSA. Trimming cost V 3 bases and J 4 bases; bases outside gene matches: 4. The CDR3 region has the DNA TGTGCCAGCAGCTTCCAGGGGGCGGGAGAGACCCAGTACTTC. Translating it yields CASSFQGAGETQYF. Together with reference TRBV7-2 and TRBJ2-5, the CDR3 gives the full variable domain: GAGVSQSPSNKVTEKGKDVELRCDPISGHTALYWYRQSLGQGLEFLIYFQGNSAPDKSGLPSDRFSAERTGGSVSTLTIQRTQQEDSAVYLCASSFQGAGETQYFGPGTRLLVL.